Below are 19 T cell receptor beta chains sequenced from a single sample in a study of cytomegalovirus exposure and HLA in healthy donors. Repertoires were generated with immunoSEQ multiplex PCR, while TCRdb's copy carries only in-frame clones and drops some. In the table there are 180,000 or so clones, approximately 86% of which are singletons. Sequencing was performed on PBMCs. All receptors come from a man younger than 40 in good health and CMV-seropositive.

The chain joins TRBV30 to TRBJ1-5; unclear D gene. V lost 3 bases, J lost 4 bases, and 13 bases lay in between. CDR1 is GTSNPN and CDR2 is SVGIG in the germline V gene (reference sequence). The CDR3 runs to 14 residues. CDR3: CAWRATGFNQPQHF. The CDR3 coding sequence is TGTGCCTGGAGGGCTACCGGTTTTAATCAGCCCCAGCATTTT.

The chain joins TRBV6-5 to TRBJ2-1; TRBD2 matches at 10 bases. The CDR3 runs 16 residues. The germline CDR1 and CDR2 sequences are MNHEY and SVGAGI. After removal of 1 base from V and 8 bases from J, the junction contained 8 bases not matched to a gene. CDR3 nucleotide sequence: TGTGCCAGCAGTTACTTAGCGGGAGGTGGATCTTATGAGCAGTTCTTC. Its translation: CASSYLAGGGSYEQFF.

CDR3 sequence: CASSQLTVQAFF. CDR3 nucleotide sequence: TGTGCCAGCAGCCAACTGACAGTTCAAGCTTTCTTT. V gene TRBV7-2 combines with J gene TRBJ1-1; possible D gene TRBD1, 5 bases. V was pared by 5 bases and J by 9 bases, with 13 bases between. Germline assignment: CDR1 SGHTA and CDR2 FQGNSA. CDR3 length: 12 amino acids.

The V and J genes are TRBV27 and TRBJ2-2, with TRBD2 identical over 8 bases. Trimming cost V 9 bases and J 6 bases; bases outside gene matches: 12. The V gene's germline CDR1 is MNHEY and CDR2 SMNVEV (reference sequence). The length of the CDR3 is 15 residues. The CDR3 bases are TGTGCCAGTTCAGCGGGGGCGCCCATGGCCGGGGAGCTGTTTTTT. Translation gives CASSAGAPMAGELFF.

This clone occurred once. J is TRBJ1-1 and V is TRBV30; D remains unclear. CDR1 is GTSNPN, CDR2 SVGIG, per germline (reference sequence). The CDR3 extends over 14 amino acids. V was pared by 4 bases and J by 1 base, with 13 bases between. The CDR3: CAWIWGTTNTEAFF. CDR3 coding DNA: TGTGCCTGGATTTGGGGTACTACGAACACTGAAGCTTTCTTT.

The V gene is TRBV6-6, the J gene TRBJ1-3, with D hard to call. The CDR3 is 16 amino acids. Trimming removed 7 bases at V and 0 bases at J, with 16 bases between. CDR1 and CDR2 (germline): MNHNY, SVGAGI (reference sequence). CDR3 DNA sequence: TGTGCCAGCACCACACGAGTGGACGGCTCTGGAAACACCATATATTTT. It yields the protein CASTTRVDGSGNTIYF.

V and J are TRBV25-1 and TRBJ1-1; 7 bases agree with TRBD1. Germline CDR1 reads MGHDK; CDR2 reads SYGVNS. Losses at the gene ends were 7 bases for V and 4 bases for J; bases not matched to a gene: 15. The CDR3 consists of 16 residues. The CDR3 region has the DNA TGTGCCAGCAAAGAGGGGGCGGGCTTGTCAAGCACTGAAGCTTTCTTT. It is translated as CASKEGAGLSSTEAFF.

The rearrangement uses TRBV5-1 and TRBJ2-5; the match to TRBD1 covers 8 bases. With V trimmed by 5 bases and J by 5 bases, 8 bases remained unmatched. Germline V lookup: CDR1 SGHRS, CDR2 YFSETQ. This CDR3 region has 14 residues. CDR3 sequence (DNA): TGCGCCAGCAGACAGGGGACAGGTCCGGAGACCCAGTACTTC. This sequence encodes CASRQGTGPETQYF.

The V gene is TRBV6-6, the J gene TRBJ2-7; 7 bases fit TRBD2. The CDR3 loop spans 13 amino acids. Germline-derived CDR1 and CDR2 are MNHNY and SVGAGI (reference sequence). J lost 4 bases, V lost 5 bases, and 5 bases had no gene match. CDR3 DNA sequence: TGTGCCAGCAGTACCTTCGGGGGGTACGAGCAGTACTTC. Translating gives CASSTFGGYEQYF.

V and J are TRBV27 and TRBJ2-1, with D perhaps TRBD1 or TRBD2 (6 bases each). V lost 2 bases, J lost 5 bases, and 10 bases lay in between. Germline CDR1 MNHEY, CDR2 SMNVEV (reference sequence). This CDR3 has 14 amino acids. In DNA, the CDR3 is TGTGCCAGCAGTTTAGGAGGGACACACAATGAGCAGTTCTTC. This translates into CASSLGGTHNEQFF.

The CDR3 DNA follows: TGTGCCGCCGGACTAGGTCTGACCTACGAGCAGTACTTC. Translation: CAAGLGLTYEQYF. The chain is built from TRBV19 and TRBJ2-7; 7 bases are a match to TRBD2. This CDR3 region has 13 residues. The germline V gene encodes CDR1 LNHDA and CDR2 SQIVND (reference sequence). V gave up 11 bases and J gave up 2 bases; unmatched junction bases: 9.

J is TRBJ1-3 and V is TRBV7-2; D gene ambiguous. Trimming removed 5 bases at V and 2 bases at J, with 16 bases between. This CDR3 region has 16 residues. Germline loops: CDR1 SGHTA, CDR2 FQGNSA. This CDR3 is CASSPGALVPGNTIYF. As DNA, the CDR3 is TGTGCCAGCAGCCCCGGAGCCCTTGTCCCTGGAAACACCATATATTTT. Full variable domain (outside the CDR3, taken from reference TRBV7-2 and TRBJ1-3): GAGVSQSPSNKVTEKGKDVELRCDPISGHTALYWYRQSLGQGLEFLIYFQGNSAPDKSGLPSDRFSAERTGGSVSTLTIQRTQQEDSAVYLCASSPGALVPGNTIYFGEGSWLTVV.

This clone has only one observation. The genes are TRBV7-2 and TRBJ1-2, with D perhaps matching TRBD1 (6 bases). Looked up from germline, CDR1 is SGHTA and CDR2 is FQGNSA. This CDR3 is 14 amino acids long. Trimming removed 1 base from V and 5 bases from J, with 11 bases in between. CDR3 bases: TGTGCCAGCAGCTTAGGTCTGCAGGGGTATGGCTACACCTTC. Its protein is CASSLGLQGYGYTF.

The table lists this clone with a count of one. The chain recombines TRBV27 with TRBJ2-1; 16 nucleotides line up with TRBD2. The CDR3 extends over 16 amino acids. The trim removed 6 bases at V and 7 bases at J, leaving 6 bases unmatched. The V gene's germline CDR1 is MNHEY and CDR2 SMNVEV (reference sequence). Written as DNA, the CDR3 is TGTGCCAGCAGGGGACTAGCGGGAGGGTTAGGGAATGAGCAGTTCTTC. Translation gives CASRGLAGGLGNEQFF.

The V gene is TRBV4-1, the J gene TRBJ2-7, with TRBD2 identical over 13 bases. This CDR3 region has 19 residues. The ends lost 0 bases at V and 2 bases at J; junction bases unmatched: 10. In germline, CDR1 is MGHRA, CDR2 YSYEKL. CDR3 coding DNA: TGCGCCAGCAGCCAAGATAGGATTCAAGGACTAGCGGGGGCCTACGAGCAGTACTTC. It encodes CASSQDRIQGLAGAYEQYF.

The genes are TRBV6-5 and TRBJ1-1; the D gene is possibly TRBD1 (5 bases). The CDR3 runs to 11 residues. CDR1 is MNHEY, CDR2 SVGAGI, per germline. V dropped 6 bases and J dropped 11 bases, with 13 bases sitting between them. The CDR3 nucleotides read TGTGCCAGCAGCAGCAGGGCGGAGGCTTTCTTT. Its protein is CASSSRAEAFF.

This sequence joins TRBV7-8 and TRBJ1-5; weak D call: TRBD1 (5 bases). From germline, CDR1 is SGHVS and CDR2 FQNEAQ. The CDR3 runs 17 residues. Trimming stripped 0 bases from V and 0 bases from J, with 12 bases between. The CDR3 DNA sequence: TGTGCCAGCAGCTTAGCGGGGCCATGGGGTAGCAATCAGCCCCAGCATTTT. Its protein is CASSLAGPWGSNQPQHF.

J is TRBJ1-2 and V is TRBV4-3, with D maybe TRBD1 (6 bases). The V end lost 4 bases, the J end lost 4 bases, and 16 bases lay between the germline ends. In germline, CDR1 is LGHNA, CDR2 YSLEER. The CDR3 is made up of 15 amino acids. CDR3 region: CASSPLRGASYGYTF. In DNA form, the CDR3 reads TGCGCCAGCAGCCCCCTCCGGGGGGCGAGCTATGGCTACACCTTC.

This chain uses TRBV7-9 with TRBJ2-2; no clear D gene. Trimming took off 5 bases at V and 7 bases at J, with 14 bases between the two ends. CDR3 length: 14 residues. Germline CDR1 SEHNR, CDR2 FQNEAQ (reference sequence). The CDR3 nucleotides read TGTGCCAGCAGCAACCTAGGTTCGGTCGGGGAGCTGTTTTTT. As protein: CASSNLGSVGELFF.